The T cell receptor beta chain under discussion was sequenced for a study of synovial regulatory T cells in juvenile arthritis. CDR1 and CDR2 (germline): MNHNY, SVGAGI (reference sequence). CDR3 length: 13 amino acids. No DNA is recorded. Profiled with immunoSEQ multiplex PCR; TCRdb holds only in-frame clones, not every one. There are under 10,000 clones in the sample, with about 0.35% held by the top ten. The chain has TRBV6-6 and TRBJ2-7; the TCRdb call, TRBD2, lacks DNA for checking. Material: Treg cells from blood. Subset defined: remaining (HLA-DR-negative) circulating blood Treg cells. This clonotype originated in a donor aged 2-30 years with juvenile idiopathic arthritis. The CDR3 region is CASSYSSSNEQYF.